The 5 T cell receptor beta chains given below trace back to one sample, sequenced in a study of CD8+CD57+ T cells in acquired aplastic anemia. Patients chosen for sequencing had shown CD8+CD57+ cell expansion by flow cytometry. CDR3 and TCR beta VDJ profiling relied on genomic DNA as the template. TCRdb reanalysed the reads using MiXCR and keeps one entry per CDR3 protein. The sample consists of around 430,000 distinct CDR3 sequences, approximately 32% of them appearing once. The source material was sorted CD4+, CD8+, or CD8+CD57+ T cells (not recorded which) from PBMCs. Receptors originate from a human donor with aplastic anemia.

About this clonotype: With a much larger clone just one base away, this may be a read error. This chain connects TRBV5-1 to TRBJ1-2; D gene uncertain. The CDR3 length is 14 residues. The germline V and J ends were trimmed by 0 bases and 8 bases, with 14 bases remaining between them. Germline V lookup: CDR1 SGHRS, CDR2 YFSETQ. The CDR3 spells CASSLAEGRRGYTF. Here the CDR3 DNA reads TGCGCCAGCAGCTTGGCTGAGGGCCGAAGGGGCTACACCTTC.

On this clonotype itself: Germline and junction disagree at one end, which may indicate a read error. The chain has TRBV7-2 and TRBJ2-3, with 7 bases fitting TRBD2. The length of the CDR3 is 14 residues. Germline-derived CDR1 and CDR2 are SGHTA and FQGNSA. For the CDR3, the DNA is TGTGCCAGCAGCGTAGCGGGCGGGAAGGATACGCAGTGTTTT. Protein sequence: CASSVAGGKDTQCF.

Many counts were recorded for this clonotype. This chain joins TRBV2 and TRBJ1-5; 7 bases match TRBD1. The CDR3 runs 13 residues. The J segment lost 0 bases and the V segment lost 8 bases, leaving 1 base of the junction unmatched. CDR1 and CDR2 from the germline V gene are SNHLY and FYNNEI. DNA for the CDR3: TGTGCCAGCCGGGACAGTAGCAATCAGCCCCAGCATTTT. Amino acid sequence: CASRDSSNQPQHF.

This clonotype showed up just a few times. The chain has TRBV14 and TRBJ2-5; D assignment may be TRBD1 or TRBD2 (6 bases each). V lost 4 bases to trimming and J lost 5 bases, with 14 bases between them. There are 14 residues in the CDR3. Germline values: CDR1 SGHDN, CDR2 FVKESK. The CDR3 region has the DNA TGTGCCAGCAGCCTAACAGGGAGCGGGGAGACCCAGTACTTC. This encodes CASSLTGSGETQYF. Using reference TRBV14 and TRBJ2-5 for the parts outside the CDR3, the full variable domain is EAGVTQFPSHSVIEKGQTVTLRCDPISGHDNLYWYRRVMGKEIKFLLHFVKESKQDESGMPNNRFLAERTGGTYSTLKVQPAELEDSGVYFCASSLTGSGETQYFGPGTRLLVL.

The table lists this clonotype with a few counts. No conserved phenylalanine or tryptophan ends this CDR3, so it is likely a read error. V gene TRBV5-1 combines with J gene TRBJ2-7; no firm D call. V lost 0 bases, J lost 2 bases, and 6 bases lay in between. The CDR3 is 13 amino acids. Germline loops: CDR1 SGHRS, CDR2 YFSETQ. The chain's CDR3 is CASSLDQAYEQYS. As DNA, the CDR3 is TGCGCCAGCAGCTTGGATCAGGCCTACGAGCAGTACTCC.